This entry concerns a single T cell receptor beta chain. These data originate in a study of patients and donors after allogeneic stem cell transplantation. TCRdb analysed the RT-PCR reads with MiXCR anew, one entry per CDR3 protein. The sample records 30,000 to 40,000 distinct CDR3 sequences, 35% to 40% being singletons. Looked up from germline, CDR1 is SGHRS and CDR2 is YFSETQ. The CDR3 runs to 14 residues. V was clipped by 9 bases and J by 4 bases; unmatched bases: 12. The sequence was obtained from a human donor who was either an allogeneic HSCT recipient or a stem cell or donor lymphocyte infusion donor (not recorded which). It is not recorded whose cells these are; they may come from a transplant donor. The chain has TRBV5-1 and TRBJ2-5; 7 bases are shared with TRBD2. The sample comprised blood, either unsorted or a sorted T cell fraction (not recorded which). The CDR3 reads CATSNGGGIETQYF. DNA for the CDR3: TGCGCCACCTCCAATGGCGGGGGAATAGAGACCCAGTACTTC.